One sample yielded the 19 T cell receptor beta chains listed below, sequenced in a study of T cells in Graves' hyperthyroidism and ophthalmopathy. TCR beta CDR3 regions were amplified from RNA transcripts. HTBI primers were used for first-round RT-PCR of the TCR CDR3. One entry per CDR3 protein, called by TCRdb with MiXCR from the multiplex PCR reads. The sample consists of about 540,000 distinct CDR3 sequences, roughly 50% of them appearing once. Source material: peripheral blood or thyroid tissue (not recorded which). These receptors came from a woman aged 18-29 years with Graves' hyperthyroidism.

This clonotype was counted a few times. The V call is TRBV7-2, the J call TRBJ2-7; a possible D gene is TRBD2 (5 bases). In germline, CDR1 is SGHTA, CDR2 FQGNSA. This CDR3 has 15 residues. V lost 1 base to trimming and J lost 0 bases, with 10 bases between them. DNA for the CDR3: TGTGCCAGCAGCTTAGTGGCGGGTTCCTCCTACGAGCAGTACTTC. It is translated as CASSLVAGSSYEQYF.

This clonotype was seen more than once but under ten times. The chain combines TRBV7-2 with TRBJ2-2, with unresolved D. The CDR3 length is 15 residues. CDR1 is SGHTA and CDR2 is FQGNSA in the germline V gene. V shed 6 bases and J shed 1 base, with 12 bases lying between them. The CDR3 protein is CASSSPTGNTGELFF. The CDR3 DNA reads TGTGCCAGCAGTTCCCCCACTGGGAACACCGGGGAGCTGTTTTTT.

The chain couples TRBV20-1 to TRBJ2-5; a weak D match, TRBD2 (6 bases). This CDR3 comprises 16 residues. Germline values: CDR1 DFQATT, CDR2 SNEGSKA (reference sequence). Trimming cost V 0 bases and J 2 bases, with 16 bases left between them. CDR3: CSARDLLWDFQETQYF. The DNA for the CDR3 is TGCAGTGCTAGAGACCTCCTCTGGGACTTTCAAGAGACCCAGTACTTC.

The V call is TRBV7-2, the J call TRBJ1-1; D might be TRBD1 (5 bases). Trimming pared 5 bases from V and 1 base from J, leaving 14 bases between. CDR1 is SGHTA, CDR2 FQGNSA, per germline. CDR3 length: 15 residues. The CDR3 region is CASSKEGRTNTEAFF. CDR3 nucleotides: TGTGCCAGCAGCAAGGAGGGACGAACGAACACTGAAGCTTTCTTT.

This clonotype was counted ten times or more. V gene TRBV12-3 or TRBV12-4 combines with J gene TRBJ2-5; D gene unclear. This CDR3 is built from 11 residues. The V gene lost 4 bases and the J gene lost 5 bases, with 5 bases spanning the gap. The CDR3 DNA is TGTGCCAGCAGTTCCATGGAGACCCAGTACTTC. Translation: CASSSMETQYF.

This clonotype was detected ten times or more. The chain links TRBV24-1 to TRBJ1-1, with no clear D. This CDR3 has 13 residues. CDR1 KGHDR and CDR2 SFDVKD come from the germline V gene. Trimming removed 4 bases from V and 3 bases from J, with 8 bases in between. The CDR3 loop reads CATSEGRHTEAFF. As DNA, the CDR3 is TGTGCCACCAGTGAGGGCAGGCACACTGAAGCTTTCTTT.

V and J are TRBV29-1 and TRBJ1-2; 8 bases match TRBD1. Germline CDR1 reads SQVTM; CDR2 reads ANQGSEA. CDR3 size: 11 residues. Here the CDR3 DNA reads TGCAGTACACCAGGGGGCGGAGGCTACACCTTC. Amino acid sequence: CSTPGGGGYTF.

The chain recombines TRBV7-6 with TRBJ2-2; tentatively, D is TRBD2 (6 bases). Looked up from germline, CDR1 is SGHVS and CDR2 is FNYEAQ. The CDR3 spans 15 residues. Trimming left V 4 bases short and J 7 bases short, with 16 bases between. The CDR3 coding sequence is TGTGCCAGCAGCTGGATCGGGAGCACTGACGGGGAGCTGTTTTTT. Its translation: CASSWIGSTDGELFF. Variable domain in full (rest from reference TRBV7-6 and TRBJ2-2): GAGVSQSPRYKVTKRGQDVALRCDPISGHVSLYWYRQALGQGPEFLTYFNYEAQQDKSGLPNDRFSAERPEGSISTLTIQRTEQRDSAMYRCASSWIGSTDGELFFGEGSRLTVL.

In this sample, this clonotype turned up many times. V usage is TRBV2 and J usage is TRBJ2-5; weak D call: TRBD2 (6 bases). Per the germline V gene, CDR1 is SNHLY and CDR2 is FYNNEI. The CDR3 extends over 12 amino acids. Trimming removed 11 bases from V and 5 bases from J, with 15 bases in between. CDR3 region: CAGGYQSETQYF. The CDR3 DNA reads as TGTGCCGGGGGGTACCAATCGGAGACCCAGTACTTC. The full variable domain, rest sourced from reference TRBV2 and TRBJ2-5, is EPEVTQTPSHQVTQMGQEVILRCVPISNHLYFYWYRQILGQKVEFLVSFYNNEISEKSEIFDDQFSVERPDGSNFTLKIRSTKLEDSAMYFCAGGYQSETQYFGPGTRLLVL.

The chain links TRBV20-1 to TRBJ1-1, with D maybe TRBD1 (6 bases). This CDR3 is built from 16 residues. Per germline, CDR1 DFQATT and CDR2 SNEGSKA (reference sequence). The V gene lost 2 bases and the J gene lost 0 bases, with 16 bases spanning the gap. This CDR3 reads CSARLRGGSMNTEAFF. The CDR3 nucleotides read TGCAGTGCTAGATTGAGAGGGGGAAGTATGAACACTGAAGCTTTCTTT.

The chain has TRBV15 and TRBJ1-2; D ambiguous. This CDR3 is 12 amino acids long. The V gene lost 0 bases and the J gene lost 9 bases, with 8 bases spanning the gap. CDR1 is LNHNV, CDR2 YYDKDF, per germline (reference sequence). CDR3 amino acids: CATSRDSGSYTF. The CDR3 DNA sequence: TGTGCCACCAGCAGAGATAGCGGGAGCTACACCTTC. Full variable domain (outside the CDR3, taken from reference TRBV15 and TRBJ1-2): DAMVIQNPRYQVTQFGKPVTLSCSQTLNHNVMYWYQQKSSQAPKLLFHYYDKDFNNEADTPDNFQSRRPNTSFCFLDIRSPGLGDTAMYLCATSRDSGSYTFGSGTRLTVV.

The rearrangement joins TRBV7-2 to TRBJ1-4, with D tentatively TRBD1 (6 bases). Trimming cost V 2 bases and J 1 base, with 14 bases left between them. This CDR3 has 17 amino acids. Per the germline V gene, CDR1 is SGHTA and CDR2 is FQGNSA. CDR3 coding DNA: TGTGCCAGCAGCTTATCGGGGGCACGCAGAACTAATGAAAAACTGTTTTTT. Protein: CASSLSGARRTNEKLFF.

The J gene is TRBJ1-4, the V gene TRBV7-9; no clear D. V shed 5 bases and J shed 7 bases, with 20 bases lying between them. This CDR3 spans 16 amino acids. Germline values: CDR1 SEHNR, CDR2 FQNEAQ (reference sequence). CDR3 region: CASSPPLSVASEKLFF. The CDR3 bases are TGTGCCAGCAGCCCTCCCCTTAGCGTCGCTAGTGAAAAACTGTTTTTT.

The chain combines TRBV10-3 with TRBJ2-7, with 7 bases that match TRBD2. This CDR3 region has 15 residues. Germline-derived CDR1 and CDR2 are ENHRY and SYGVKD. V trimming: 4 bases; J trimming: 2 bases; junction bases outside the gene matches: 8. In DNA, the CDR3 is TGTGCCATCAGTGTCGGGGCTAGCGGACCCTACGAGCAGTACTTC. It codes for CAISVGASGPYEQYF.

This clonotype came up many times. The V and J genes are TRBV7-6 and TRBJ1-5; TRBD1 is a possible D gene (5 bases). Germline V gene data show CDR1 as SGHVS and CDR2 as FNYEAQ. Deletions cut 0 bases from V and 1 base from J, with 10 bases between. This CDR3 comprises 16 residues. CDR3 sequence (DNA): TGTGCCAGCAGCTTAGCGGCGGGGGACAGCAATCAGCCCCAGCATTTT. It encodes CASSLAAGDSNQPQHF.

In its sample, this clonotype was seen a few times. This chain connects TRBV11-3 to TRBJ1-5; D is perhaps TRBD1 (6 bases). The ends were cut back, 6 bases at V and 5 bases at J, with 11 bases in the middle. The CDR3 loop spans 13 amino acids. CDR1 and CDR2 from the germline V gene are SGHNT and YENEEA. Written as DNA, the CDR3 is TGTGCCAGCAGTCCACAGGGTTATCAGCCCCAGCATTTT. Translated, it gives CASSPQGYQPQHF.

This clonotype was counted ten times or more. The rearrangement joins TRBV10-3 to TRBJ1-1; D is ambiguous. CDR1 and CDR2 (germline): ENHRY, SYGVKD. This CDR3 spans 15 amino acids. The V gene lost 0 bases and the J gene lost 1 base, with 9 bases spanning the gap. The CDR3 DNA is TGTGCCATCAGTGAGTCAGGGTCTGAGAACACTGAAGCTTTCTTT. Protein product: CAISESGSENTEAFF.

This clonotype turned up a few times. The rearrangement joins TRBV11-2 to TRBJ1-4, with D maybe TRBD1 (6 bases). Trimming took off 5 bases at V and 10 bases at J, with 20 bases between the two ends. The CDR3 loop spans 15 amino acids. Germline V CDR1 and CDR2: SGHAT, FQNNGV. CDR3 DNA: TGTGCCAGCAGCCCCCCGGCAGGGGTGGGAGGAAAACTGTTTTTT. Translated, it gives CASSPPAGVGGKLFF.

Worth noting for this clonotype: A much larger clone sits a single nucleotide away, making a read error possible. The chain is built from TRBV12-3 or TRBV12-4 and TRBJ1-1; 7 positions match TRBD1. The J segment lost 4 bases and the V segment lost 6 bases, leaving 11 bases of the junction unmatched. There are 15 residues in the CDR3. The CDR3 reads CASSRRDSRGTEAFF. The CDR3 nucleotides are TGTGCCAGCAGCCGCCGGGACAGCCGTGGCACTGAAGCTTTCTTT.